This TCR beta chain came from a study of Ad26.COV2.S vaccination and SARS-CoV-2 variants. Method: immunoSEQ multiplex PCR; TCRdb's copy keeps in-frame clones and lacks some. Seen here are a few hundred thousand clones, roughly 90% observed once, and the top ten hold about 3.5%. Treatment of the sample: around 19 received Ad26.COV2.S at low or high dose, single or two shots; roughly five received placebo; per-sample allocation not given. Collection of the samples took place on day 63 after the first injection of vaccine or placebo. This CDR3 spans 14 amino acids. The germline gives CDR1 SGHAT, CDR2 FQNNGV. Trimming removed 5 bases from V and 2 bases from J, with 10 bases in between. Findings of the study overall: Analyses that measured TCR breadth and depth may have underestimated total T cell responses. Spike-specific TCR breadth was greater in vaccine than placebo recipients.

Comment on this clone: The antigen remains unidentified. This may be a read error: a much more frequent sequence differs by one nucleotide.

Source: peripheral blood, taken in a trial of Ad26.COV2.S vaccine versus placebo. The clonotype originates from a person aged 18-65 years who received the Ad26.COV2.S COVID-19 vaccine or a placebo. V gene TRBV11-2 combines with J gene TRBJ1-3, with D possibly matching TRBD1 (6 bases). In DNA form, the CDR3 reads TGTGCCAGCAGCCAGACAGGAACTGGAAACACCATATATTTT. This codes for CASSQTGTGNTIYF.